This TCR beta chain is drawn from a study of blood T cell repertoires in COVID-19. This CDR3 region has 16 residues. The germline V gene has CDR1 SGDLS and CDR2 YYNGEE. The V and J ends lost 3 bases and 5 bases respectively, with 21 bases between them. Authors' methods: Quantification of nucleated cells was approximated via reference gene primer amplification. TCRdb keeps only in-frame clones here, not all; method: immunoSEQ multiplex PCR. Clonal size and the V and J genes are those of that table, whereas D and trimming came from the DNA. The repertoire holds approximately 170,000 clones, with around four fifths as singletons. The table lists this clone with a few counts.

The chain uses TRBV9 and TRBJ2-7; a possible D gene is TRBD1 (6 bases). The TCR comes from a woman in her 70s with COVID-19, enrolled during active disease. The sample comprised peripheral blood. The CDR3 spells CASSGGQYVTRDEQYF. In nucleotides, the CDR3 is TGTGCCAGCAGCGGGGGACAATACGTTACTCGGGACGAGCAGTACTTC. The complete variable domain, with remaining parts taken from reference TRBV9 and TRBJ2-7, reads DSGVTQTPKHLITATGQRVTLRCSPRSGDLSVYWYQQSLDQGLQFLIQYYNGEERAKGNILERFSAQQFPDLHSELNLSSLELGDSALYFCASSGGQYVTRDEQYFGPGTRLTVT.